This T cell receptor (beta chain) appears in the sequencing data of a study of blood T cell repertoires in COVID-19. In the study overall: The United States, Italy and Spain supplied acute and convalescent COVID-19 samples. The cDNA or gDNA used as material had been derived from T cells, B-cell-depleted T cells, or PBMCs.

As originally analysed: Researchers report that nucleated cell counts were estimated from reference gene primer amplification. This table comes from immunoSEQ multiplex PCR, and its TCRdb copy is limited to in-frame clones, with some not included. That table supplies the V and J calls and clone size; D and trimming were determined from the DNA. The sample lists over 200,000 clones, approximately 82% occurring once. The CDR3 runs 17 residues. Germline V gene lookup returns CDR1 SGHRS and CDR2 YFSETQ. V lost 0 bases to trimming and J lost 5 bases, with 20 bases between them. The material sequenced was peripheral blood. The TCR comes from a woman in her seventies with active or convalescent COVID-19. The V and J genes are TRBV5-1 and TRBJ2-5; tentative D call: TRBD1 (6 bases). CDR3 loop: CASSLAPAHRVSETQYF. The CDR3 DNA reads TGCGCCAGCAGCTTGGCCCCGGCCCACAGGGTCAGCGAGACCCAGTACTTC.